Listed here are 23 T cell receptor beta chains from one sample, sequenced in a study of OX40 agonist ivuxolimab in advanced cancers. Profiling relied on immunoSEQ multiplex PCR, and the TCRdb table lists in-frame clones only, not all of them. The sample shows roughly 70,000 clones, approximately 88% of them seen only once. The starting material was CD4+ or CD8+ T cells sorted from blood, obtained in a trial of the OX40 agonist ivuxolimab. Source of these receptors: an adult with an advanced solid tumor such as melanoma, head and neck, liver or kidney cancer.

V and J are TRBV19 and TRBJ1-1; no reliable D call. The length of the CDR3 is 15 residues. Trimming cost V 4 bases and J 0 bases, with 12 bases left between them. Germline assignment: CDR1 LNHDA and CDR2 SQIVND (reference sequence). The CDR3 DNA reads as TGTGCCAGTAGTAGCTTGCCGGCGGTGAACACTGAAGCTTTCTTT. This codes for CASSSLPAVNTEAFF.

V gene TRBV28 combines with J gene TRBJ2-5; tentatively, D is TRBD1 (5 bases). Per the germline V gene, CDR1 is MDHEN and CDR2 is SYDVKM. Trimming removed 7 bases at V and 11 bases at J, with 29 bases between. CDR3 size: 16 residues. CDR3 region: CASTSAQGIVIGEQYF. The CDR3 coding sequence is TGTGCCAGCACCTCCGCCCAGGGTATTGTCATTGGTGAGCAGTACTTC.

The chain combines TRBV19 with TRBJ1-1, with 7 bases fitting TRBD1. CDR3 size: 13 residues. Germline values: CDR1 LNHDA, CDR2 SQIVND (reference sequence). V lost 5 bases to trimming and J lost 5 bases; unmatched junction nucleotides: 5. The CDR3 DNA reads as TGTGCCAGTAGTTCAGGGGGAGGGACTGAAGCTTTCTTT. It specifies CASSSGGGTEAFF.

The chain uses TRBV5-1 and TRBJ1-1, with D possibly being TRBD1 (5 bases). V lost 0 bases and J 3 bases, leaving 9 bases between the germline ends. This CDR3 has 14 amino acids. Germline CDR1 is SGHRS and CDR2 is YFSETQ. The CDR3 is CASSLVSGDTEAFF. CDR3 coding DNA: TGCGCCAGCAGCTTGGTTTCGGGGGACACTGAAGCTTTCTTT.

This chain links TRBV7-2 with TRBJ2-1, with TRBD2 identical over 12 bases. This CDR3 contains 15 residues. The V segment lost 5 bases and the J segment 7 bases; nucleotides outside the gene matches: 6. Germline lookup yields CDR1 SGHTA and CDR2 FQGNSA. The CDR3 DNA is TGTGCCAGCAGCCCGGGACTAGCGGGTGGGAATGAGCAGTTCTTC. Residues: CASSPGLAGGNEQFF.

The chain has TRBV10-2 and TRBJ2-5; TRBD1 aligns across 7 bases. Trimming took 10 bases from V and 5 from J; bases not matched to a gene: 7. The CDR3 is 12 amino acids. Germline V lookup: CDR1 WSHSY, CDR2 SAAADI. The CDR3 sequence is CATGQVGETQYF. The CDR3 DNA is TGCGCCACTGGACAGGTGGGGGAGACCCAGTACTTC.

The chain employs TRBV2 and TRBJ1-5, with a weak D call TRBD1 (6 bases). Germline CDR1 and CDR2: SNHLY and FYNNEI. The ends were cut back, 6 bases at V and 2 bases at J, with 14 bases in the middle. The CDR3 loop spans 15 amino acids. In DNA, the CDR3 is TGTGCCAGCAGACAACAGGGTAGTGGCAATCAGCCCCAGCATTTT. This sequence encodes CASRQQGSGNQPQHF. The whole variable domain, filled in from reference TRBV2 and TRBJ1-5, reads EPEVTQTPSHQVTQMGQEVILRCVPISNHLYFYWYRQILGQKVEFLVSFYNNEISEKSEIFDDQFSVERPDGSNFTLKIRSTKLEDSAMYFCASRQQGSGNQPQHFGDGTRLSIL.

This clone was picked up one time. The CDR3 loop is CASSSTLLSGNTIYF. As DNA, the CDR3 is TGTGCCAGCAGTTCAACATTGCTCTCTGGAAACACCATATATTTT. The V gene is TRBV6-5, the J gene TRBJ1-3; D not certain. V lost 4 bases, J lost 0 bases, and 10 bases lay in between. The germline V gene has CDR1 MNHEY and CDR2 SVGAGI. The CDR3 runs to 15 residues.

The chain couples TRBV7-8 to TRBJ2-7, with TRBD2 identical over 9 bases. Germline CDR1 and CDR2: SGHVS and FQNEAQ. The CDR3 sequence is 15 residues long. J was trimmed by 5 bases and V by 5 bases; bases with no gene match: 10. The CDR3 DNA is TGTGCCAGCAGCCCCTTAGCGGGAGTTTGGGACGAGCAGTACTTC. Amino acids: CASSPLAGVWDEQYF.

This clone was seen a single time. The CDR3 spells CASSLSSGGPYEQYF. The CDR3 DNA reads TGTGCCAGCAGCTTGTCGTCGGGTGGGCCCTACGAGCAGTACTTC. The V and J genes are TRBV5-4 and TRBJ2-7; D not resolved. Germline V gene data show CDR1 as SGHNT and CDR2 as YYREEE (reference sequence). The germline V and J ends were trimmed by 1 base and 2 bases, with 13 bases remaining between them. CDR3 length: 15 residues. Combining the CDR3 with reference TRBV5-4 and TRBJ2-7 gives the whole variable domain ETGVTQSPTHLIKTRGQQVTLRCSSQSGHNTVSWYQQALGQGPQFIFQYYREEENGRGNFPPRFSGLQFPNYSSELNVNALELDDSALYLCASSLSSGGPYEQYFGPGTRLTVT.

The J gene is TRBJ2-7, the V gene TRBV5-1; 7 bases agree with TRBD2. The germline V gene has CDR1 SGHRS and CDR2 YFSETQ. This CDR3 region has 15 residues. Losses at the gene ends were 0 bases for V and 5 bases for J; bases not matched to a gene: 8. The CDR3: CASSLEWGGFDEQYF. DNA for the CDR3: TGCGCCAGCAGCTTGGAGTGGGGGGGATTCGACGAGCAGTACTTC.

This chain connects TRBV19 to TRBJ1-4; D call uncertain. The CDR3 is 14 amino acids. V was shortened by 5 bases and J by 5 bases, with 12 bases between the two germline ends. CDR1 and CDR2 (germline): LNHDA, SQIVND (reference sequence). The CDR3 is CASSYGLLNEKLFF. The DNA of the CDR3 is TGTGCCAGTAGTTACGGTTTACTAAATGAAAAACTGTTTTTT.

As concerns this clone: At one of its ends the junction is not consistent with the germline gene, which may arise from a read error. The chain couples TRBV4-2 to TRBJ1-5, with D maybe TRBD1 (6 bases). Germline CDR1 is LGHNA and CDR2 is YNFKEQ. This CDR3 is built from 15 residues. CDR3 coding DNA: TGTGCCAGCAGGCAAGAAGCAGGGGGCAATCAGCCCCAGCATTTT. Protein product: CASRQEAGGNQPQHF.

V gene TRBV11-1 combines with J gene TRBJ2-4; 8 bases are shared with TRBD1. The CDR3 sequence is 18 residues long. With 3 bases clipped from V and 0 bases from J, the junction kept 10 bases outside the gene matches. Germline loops: CDR1 SGHAT, CDR2 FQDESV (reference sequence). The CDR3 nucleotides read TGTGCCAGCAGCTTCGCCCCTGGACAGGGTATAGCCAAAAACATTCAGTACTTC. Translating it yields CASSFAPGQGIAKNIQYF.

The chain carries TRBV19 and TRBJ2-5; 8 bases agree with TRBD1. The CDR3 runs to 15 residues. Per the germline V gene, CDR1 is LNHDA and CDR2 is SQIVND (reference sequence). Trimming took 4 bases from V and 1 from J; bases not matched to a gene: 5. The CDR3 spells CASSTRGRGQETQYF. The CDR3 region has the DNA TGTGCCAGTAGTACCAGGGGGCGCGGCCAAGAGACCCAGTACTTC.

The V call is TRBV10-3, the J call TRBJ1-4; TRBD1 matches 9 bases. This CDR3 comprises 15 residues. Germline assignment: CDR1 ENHRY and CDR2 SYGVKD. Trimming cost V 2 bases and J 4 bases; bases outside gene matches: 2. The CDR3 DNA reads TGTGCCATCAGTGAGAAGGGACAGGGTAATGAAAAACTGTTTTTT. Protein sequence: CAISEKGQGNEKLFF.

The chain employs TRBV7-3 and TRBJ2-1, with D possibly being TRBD2 (5 bases). V was shortened by 5 bases and J by 7 bases, with 15 bases between the two germline ends. This CDR3 has 14 amino acids. CDR1 and CDR2 from the germline V gene are SGHTA and FQGTGA. CDR3 region: CASSPVPSGNEQFF. The CDR3 DNA reads as TGTGCCAGCAGCCCTGTCCCTTCGGGGAATGAGCAGTTCTTC.

The J gene is TRBJ2-3, the V gene TRBV30; D uncertain. This CDR3 spans 11 amino acids. V lost 3 bases and J 5 bases, leaving 6 bases between the germline ends. Germline CDR1 is GTSNPN and CDR2 is SVGIG (reference sequence). For the CDR3, the DNA is TGTGCCTGGAGGGGGATAGATACGCAGTATTTT. This gives the protein CAWRGIDTQYF.

The chain recombines TRBV28 with TRBJ1-2, with unresolved D. CDR3 length: 13 residues. Germline CDR1 MDHEN, CDR2 SYDVKM. V gave up 7 bases and J gave up 4 bases, with 13 bases separating them. In DNA form, the CDR3 reads TGTGCCAGCATTGGACCGAGTCGCTATGGCTACACCTTC. Translated, it gives CASIGPSRYGYTF.

This chain joins TRBV4-3 and TRBJ2-1; D might be TRBD1 (5 bases). Germline V gene data show CDR1 as LGHNA and CDR2 as YSLEER. CDR3 length: 17 residues. With 0 bases removed from V and 5 bases from J, the gap between germline ends came to 17 bases. The CDR3 DNA reads as TGCGCCAGCAGCCAAGATCAGGGCGGAGTAATCCACAATGAGCAGTTCTTC. Translation: CASSQDQGGVIHNEQFF.

This clone was detected a few times. The chain recombines TRBV6-5 with TRBJ1-2; D not certain. CDR1 is MNHEY, CDR2 SVGAGI, per germline. V lost 9 bases and J lost 7, with 6 bases in between. The CDR3 consists of 9 residues. This chain's CDR3 is CARILGYTF. CDR3 nucleotide sequence: TGTGCCAGAATTCTTGGCTACACCTTC.

V and J are TRBV5-1 and TRBJ2-1; D is ambiguous. Germline lookup yields CDR1 SGHRS and CDR2 YFSETQ. There are 15 residues in the CDR3. V was pared by 5 bases and J by 7 bases, with 19 bases between. CDR3 nucleotides: TGCGCCAGCAGAGAATTTATAGGCGATCTGAATGAGCAGTTCTTC. Protein sequence: CASREFIGDLNEQFF.

The V call is TRBV7-2, the J call TRBJ2-5; TRBD2 agrees at 7 bases. The assigned J gene may be wrong: the sequence end matches TRBJ2-7 better. Germline CDR1 is SGHTA and CDR2 is FQGNSA. CDR3 length: 17 residues. CDR3 protein: CASSLARGTLISYEQYF. The CDR3 DNA reads as TGTGCCAGCAGCTTAGCGCGGGGGACTCTCATCTCCTACGAGCAGTACTTC.